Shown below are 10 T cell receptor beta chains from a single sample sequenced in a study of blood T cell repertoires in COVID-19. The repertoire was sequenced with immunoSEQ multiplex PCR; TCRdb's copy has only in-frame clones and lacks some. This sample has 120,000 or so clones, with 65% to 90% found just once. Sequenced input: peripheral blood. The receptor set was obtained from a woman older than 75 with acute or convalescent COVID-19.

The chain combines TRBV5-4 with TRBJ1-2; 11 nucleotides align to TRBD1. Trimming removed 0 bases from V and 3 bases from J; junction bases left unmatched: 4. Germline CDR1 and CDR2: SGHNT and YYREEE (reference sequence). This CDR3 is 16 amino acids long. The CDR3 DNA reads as TGTGCCAGCAGCTTGGGAGGGACAGGGGGTCACTATGGCTACACCTTC. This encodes CASSLGGTGGHYGYTF. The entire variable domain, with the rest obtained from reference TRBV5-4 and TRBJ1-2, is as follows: ETGVTQSPTHLIKTRGQQVTLRCSSQSGHNTVSWYQQALGQGPQFIFQYYREEENGRGNFPPRFSGLQFPNYSSELNVNALELDDSALYLCASSLGGTGGHYGYTFGSGTRLTVV.

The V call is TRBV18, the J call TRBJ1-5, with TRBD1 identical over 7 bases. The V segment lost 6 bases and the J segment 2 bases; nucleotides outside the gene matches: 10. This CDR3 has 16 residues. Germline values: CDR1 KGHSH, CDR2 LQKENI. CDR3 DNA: TGTGCCAGCTCGCCGCAGGGGGTAGGAGGCAATCAGCCCCAGCATTTT. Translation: CASSPQGVGGNQPQHF.

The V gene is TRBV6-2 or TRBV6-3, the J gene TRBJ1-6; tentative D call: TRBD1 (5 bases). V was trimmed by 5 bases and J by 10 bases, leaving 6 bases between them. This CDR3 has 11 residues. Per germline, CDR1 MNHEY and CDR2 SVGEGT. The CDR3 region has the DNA TGTGCCAGCAGTGACAGATCACCCCTCCACTTT. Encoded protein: CASSDRSPLHF.

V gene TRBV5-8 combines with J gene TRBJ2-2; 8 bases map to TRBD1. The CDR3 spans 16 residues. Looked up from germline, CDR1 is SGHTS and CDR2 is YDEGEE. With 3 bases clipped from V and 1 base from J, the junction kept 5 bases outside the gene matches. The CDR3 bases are TGTGCCAGCAGCTGGGGACAGGCGGTGAACACCGGGGAGCTGTTTTTT. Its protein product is CASSWGQAVNTGELFF.

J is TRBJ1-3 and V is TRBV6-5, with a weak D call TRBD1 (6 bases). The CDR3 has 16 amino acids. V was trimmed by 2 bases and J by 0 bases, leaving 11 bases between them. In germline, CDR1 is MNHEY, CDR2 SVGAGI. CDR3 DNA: TGTGCCAGCAGTTACGGAACAGGGCACTCTGGAAACACCATATATTTT. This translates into CASSYGTGHSGNTIYF.

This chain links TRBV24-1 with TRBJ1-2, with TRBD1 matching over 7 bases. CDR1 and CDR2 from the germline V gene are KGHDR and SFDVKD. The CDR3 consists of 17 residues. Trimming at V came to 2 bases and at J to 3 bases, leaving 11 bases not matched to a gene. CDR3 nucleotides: TGTGCCACCAGTGATTCACACGGGACAGAGGGTGACTATGGCTACACCTTC. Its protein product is CATSDSHGTEGDYGYTF.

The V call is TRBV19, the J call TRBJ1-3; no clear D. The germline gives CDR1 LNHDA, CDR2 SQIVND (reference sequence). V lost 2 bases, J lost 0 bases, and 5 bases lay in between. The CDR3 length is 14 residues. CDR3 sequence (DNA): TGTGCCAGTAGTATACAGGCCTCTGGAAACACCATATATTTT. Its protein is CASSIQASGNTIYF.

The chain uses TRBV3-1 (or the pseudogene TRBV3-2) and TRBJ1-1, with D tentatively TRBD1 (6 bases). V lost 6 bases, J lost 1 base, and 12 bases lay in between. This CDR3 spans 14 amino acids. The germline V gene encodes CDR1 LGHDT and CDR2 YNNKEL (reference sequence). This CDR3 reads CASRRQATNTEAFF. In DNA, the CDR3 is TGTGCCAGCAGAAGACAGGCGACGAACACTGAAGCTTTCTTT.

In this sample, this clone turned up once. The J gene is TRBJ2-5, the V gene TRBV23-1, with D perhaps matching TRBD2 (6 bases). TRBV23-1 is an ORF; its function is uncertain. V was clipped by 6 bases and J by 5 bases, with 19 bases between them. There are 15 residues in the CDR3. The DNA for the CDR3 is TGCGCCAGCAGGCGTAAAGGAGGGGAGCAGGAGACCCAGTACTTC. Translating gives CASRRKGGEQETQYF.

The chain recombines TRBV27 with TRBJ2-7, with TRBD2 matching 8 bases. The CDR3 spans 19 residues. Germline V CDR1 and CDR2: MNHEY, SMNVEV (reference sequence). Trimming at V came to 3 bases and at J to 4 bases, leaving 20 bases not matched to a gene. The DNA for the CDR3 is TGTGCCAGCAGTTTCGTCGGCGGGTCAGGCAGCGGGGGAAGGTACGAGCAGTACTTC. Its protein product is CASSFVGGSGSGGRYEQYF.